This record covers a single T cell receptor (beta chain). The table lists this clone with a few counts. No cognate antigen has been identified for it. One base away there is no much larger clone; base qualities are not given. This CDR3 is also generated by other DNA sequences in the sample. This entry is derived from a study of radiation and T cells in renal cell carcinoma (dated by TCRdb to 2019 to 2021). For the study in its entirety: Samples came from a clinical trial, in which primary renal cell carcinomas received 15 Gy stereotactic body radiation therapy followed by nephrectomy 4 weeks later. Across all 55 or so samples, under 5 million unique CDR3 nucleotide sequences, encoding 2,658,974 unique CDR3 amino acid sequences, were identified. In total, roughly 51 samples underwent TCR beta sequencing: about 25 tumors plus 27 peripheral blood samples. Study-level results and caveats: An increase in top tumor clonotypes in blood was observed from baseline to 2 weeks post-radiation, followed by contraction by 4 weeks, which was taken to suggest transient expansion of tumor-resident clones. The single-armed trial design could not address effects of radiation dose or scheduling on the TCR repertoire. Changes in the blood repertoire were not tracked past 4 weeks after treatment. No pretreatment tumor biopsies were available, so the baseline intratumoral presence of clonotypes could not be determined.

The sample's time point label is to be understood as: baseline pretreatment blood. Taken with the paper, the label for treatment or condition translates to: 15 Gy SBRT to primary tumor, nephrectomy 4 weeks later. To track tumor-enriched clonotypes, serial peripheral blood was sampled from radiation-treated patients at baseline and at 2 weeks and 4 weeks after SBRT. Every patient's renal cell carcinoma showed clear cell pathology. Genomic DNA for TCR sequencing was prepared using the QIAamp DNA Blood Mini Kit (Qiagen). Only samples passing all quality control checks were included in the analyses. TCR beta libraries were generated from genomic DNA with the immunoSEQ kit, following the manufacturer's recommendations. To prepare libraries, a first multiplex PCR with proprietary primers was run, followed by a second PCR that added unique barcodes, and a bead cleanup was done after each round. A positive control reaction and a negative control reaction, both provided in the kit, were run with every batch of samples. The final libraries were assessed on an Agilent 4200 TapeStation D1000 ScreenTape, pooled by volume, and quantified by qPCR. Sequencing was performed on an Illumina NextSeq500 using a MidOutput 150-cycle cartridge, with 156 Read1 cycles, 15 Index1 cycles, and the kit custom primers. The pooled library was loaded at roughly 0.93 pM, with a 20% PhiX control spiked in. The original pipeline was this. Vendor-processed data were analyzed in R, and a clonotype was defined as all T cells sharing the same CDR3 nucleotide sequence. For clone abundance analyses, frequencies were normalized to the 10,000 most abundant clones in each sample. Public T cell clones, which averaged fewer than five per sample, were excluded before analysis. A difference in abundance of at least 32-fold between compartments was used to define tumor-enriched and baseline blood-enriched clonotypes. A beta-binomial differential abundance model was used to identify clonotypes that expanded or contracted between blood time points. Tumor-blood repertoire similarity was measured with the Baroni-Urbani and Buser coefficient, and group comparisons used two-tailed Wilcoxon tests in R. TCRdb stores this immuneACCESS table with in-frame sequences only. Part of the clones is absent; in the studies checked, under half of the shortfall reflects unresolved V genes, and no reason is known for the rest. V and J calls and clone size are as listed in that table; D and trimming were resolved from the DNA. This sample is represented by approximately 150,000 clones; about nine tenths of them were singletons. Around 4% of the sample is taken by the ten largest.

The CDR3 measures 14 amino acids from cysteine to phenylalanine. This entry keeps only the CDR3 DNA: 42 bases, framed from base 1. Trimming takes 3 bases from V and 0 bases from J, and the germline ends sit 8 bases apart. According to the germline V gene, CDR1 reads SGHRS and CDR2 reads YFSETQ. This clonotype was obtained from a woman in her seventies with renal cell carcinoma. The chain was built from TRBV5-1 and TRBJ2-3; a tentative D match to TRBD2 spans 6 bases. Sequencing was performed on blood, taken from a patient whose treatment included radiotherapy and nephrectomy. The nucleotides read TGCGCCAGCAGCTCGGGGACTAGCACAGATACGCAGTATTTT. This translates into CASSSGTSTDTQYF.